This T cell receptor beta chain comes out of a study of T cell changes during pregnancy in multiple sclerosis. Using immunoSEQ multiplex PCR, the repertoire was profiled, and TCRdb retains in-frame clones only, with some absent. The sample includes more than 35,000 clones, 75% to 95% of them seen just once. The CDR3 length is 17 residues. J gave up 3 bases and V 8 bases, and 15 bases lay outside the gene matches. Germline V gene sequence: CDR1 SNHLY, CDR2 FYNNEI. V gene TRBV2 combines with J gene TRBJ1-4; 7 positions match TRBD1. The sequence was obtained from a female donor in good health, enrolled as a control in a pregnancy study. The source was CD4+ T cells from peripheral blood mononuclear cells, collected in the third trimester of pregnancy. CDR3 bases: TGTGCCAGCGTCCTCCGGCACCTAGGGGGCCCTAATGAAAAACTGTTTTTT. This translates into CASVLRHLGGPNEKLFF.